Sequencing of this TCR beta chain was carried out in a study of shared clonotypes between healthy human individuals. Study-level points and caveats: Estimated richness values were generally larger in naive subsets than in memory subsets. The naive CD4 repertoires of several donors were compared, and approximately 4.5% of clonotypes were shared.

The J segment lost 4 bases and the V segment lost 6 bases, leaving 9 bases of the junction unmatched. The germline V gene has CDR1 MNHEY and CDR2 SMNVEV (reference sequence). This CDR3 is 15 amino acids long. On this clone: Its target is unknown.

Naive CD8 populations comprised CD45RO-negative cells positively selected for CCR7, excluding terminally differentiated effector memory CD45RA+ cells. Everyone who donated was a Caucasian adult who lived in Nashville, Tennessee. Profiling relied on immunoSEQ multiplex PCR, and the TCRdb table lists in-frame clones only, not all of them. The sample includes millions of clones, approximately 94% of them seen just once. This rearrangement joins TRBV27 to TRBJ2-3; 8 nucleotides align to TRBD1. The sequence came from a young man in good health. Some clones in this sample may be carry-over from other donors' samples. Sequencing was carried out using naive CD8+ T cells from PBMCs. CDR3 in amino acids: CASSPHRTGPDTQYF. As DNA, the CDR3 is TGTGCCAGCAGCCCCCATCGGACAGGGCCAGATACGCAGTATTTT.